This entry is about one TCR beta chain. This entry is derived from a study of T cell changes during pregnancy in multiple sclerosis. Between the trimmed V and J ends, which lost 1 base and 3 bases, there was a span of 12 bases. The germline V gene encodes CDR1 SGHTA and CDR2 FQGNSA. This CDR3 has 15 amino acids. The method was immunoSEQ multiplex PCR; TCRdb's version includes in-frame clones alone and lacks a portion of them. The table includes roughly 80,000 clones, approximately 89% detected once. Source: peripheral blood, taken before pregnancy. This TCR was recovered from a female donor with multiple sclerosis, enrolled in a pregnancy study. V is TRBV7-2 and J is TRBJ1-2, with D possibly being TRBD1 (6 bases). The CDR3 sequence is CASSLGQAGYYGYTF. CDR3 nucleotides: TGTGCCAGCAGCTTAGGACAGGCAGGATACTATGGCTACACCTTC.